One and the same sample provided the 29 T cell receptor beta chains below, sequenced in a study of molecular identifiers for immune sequencing clone quantification. TCRdb itself ran the PCR reads through MiXCR, one entry per CDR3 protein. The sample has around 460,000 distinct CDR3 sequences; roughly a fifth are singletons. Sample: naive CD8+ T cells from blood, with Jurkat cell RNA spiked in. Sample subset: FACS-sorted CD8+CD4-CCR7+CD45RA+ naive T cells. These receptors were collected from a human donor in good health. Some libraries in this study had Jurkat cell RNA spiked in.

This clonotype was observed a handful of times. The rearrangement links TRBV12-3 or TRBV12-4 to TRBJ1-5, with 7 bases that match TRBD1. The CDR3 has 15 amino acids. V was pared by 6 bases and J by 3 bases, with 8 bases of the junction left unmatched. The CDR3, as DNA: TGTGCCAGCAGCAAGACAGGGACTGACAATCAGCCCCAGCATTTT. Translation: CASSKTGTDNQPQHF.

There are a few counts of this clonotype. The J gene is TRBJ2-1, the V gene TRBV19, with TRBD2 matching 8 bases. The CDR3 loop spans 14 amino acids. With 4 bases clipped from V and 4 bases from J, the junction kept 3 bases outside the gene matches. Germline V gene data show CDR1 as LNHDA and CDR2 as SQIVND (reference sequence). In DNA form, the CDR3 reads TGTGCCAGTAGTACAAGCGGGGGATACAATGAGCAGTTCTTC. It yields the protein CASSTSGGYNEQFF.

The chain recombines TRBV12-3 or TRBV12-4 with TRBJ1-1; unclear D gene. The germline V and J ends were trimmed by 3 bases and 5 bases, with 16 bases remaining between them. The CDR3 extends over 15 amino acids. For the CDR3, the DNA is TGTGCCAGCAGTTTTATTGTAAAGTCCCGTACTGAAGCTTTCTTT. Translated, it gives CASSFIVKSRTEAFF.

This clonotype was seen a handful of times. This chain connects TRBV5-1 to TRBJ2-5; D is ambiguous. The CDR3 sequence is 13 residues long. V was pared by 5 bases and J by 5 bases, with 13 bases between. Germline CDR1 SGHRS, CDR2 YFSETQ. The CDR3 is CASSWSVAETQYF. CDR3 coding DNA: TGCGCCAGCAGTTGGTCAGTGGCCGAGACCCAGTACTTC.

Only a few counts were recorded for this clonotype. The chain carries TRBV11-2 and TRBJ2-5; the D gene is possibly TRBD1 (6 bases). The CDR3 loop spans 14 amino acids. Germline loops: CDR1 SGHAT, CDR2 FQNNGV. Deletions cut 5 bases from V and 1 base from J, with 11 bases between. The CDR3 DNA is TGTGCCAGCAGCATCACAGGGAGCCAAGAGACCCAGTACTTC. Its translation is CASSITGSQETQYF.

This sequence joins TRBV19 and TRBJ2-7, with D possibly TRBD2 on 6 matching bases. The CDR3 has 15 residues. The V gene lost 5 bases and the J gene lost 4 bases, with 18 bases spanning the gap. Germline V gene lookup returns CDR1 LNHDA and CDR2 SQIVND (reference sequence). The CDR3 is CASSPAPGLKYEQYF. The CDR3 bases are TGTGCCAGTAGTCCAGCACCGGGACTGAAATACGAGCAGTACTTC.

This clonotype was picked up many times. The V and J genes are TRBV7-9 and TRBJ2-3, with a possible D match to TRBD2 (6 bases). Trimming left V 5 bases short and J 10 bases short, with 31 bases between. CDR1 and CDR2 (germline): SEHNR, FQNEAQ (reference sequence). This CDR3 region has 18 residues. CDR3: CASSPSVAGITPSGAQYF. CDR3 nucleotide sequence: TGTGCCAGCAGCCCGAGTGTCGCGGGGATCACTCCCTCCGGGGCGCAGTATTTT.

Concerning this clonotype: This could be a read error, since a much larger clone is one nucleotide away. The chain employs TRBV15 and TRBJ2-3, with 8 bases aligning to TRBD1. From germline, CDR1 is LNHNV and CDR2 YYDKDF (reference sequence). The CDR3 runs 14 residues. CDR3 in DNA: TGTGCCACCAGCAGAGTAGGGGGGACAGGTACGCAGTATTTT. Translation gives CATSRVGGTGTQYF.

The chain has TRBV7-6 and TRBJ1-2; tentatively, D is TRBD1 (5 bases). CDR3 size: 15 residues. V lost 1 base, J lost 2 bases, and 11 bases lay in between. Germline CDR1 SGHVS, CDR2 FNYEAQ. CDR3 coding DNA: TGTGCCAGCAGCTTAGGTCGGGGGAGGAACTATGGCTACACCTTC. This gives the protein CASSLGRGRNYGYTF. The entire variable domain, with the rest obtained from reference TRBV7-6 and TRBJ1-2, is as follows: GAGVSQSPRYKVTKRGQDVALRCDPISGHVSLYWYRQALGQGPEFLTYFNYEAQQDKSGLPNDRFSAERPEGSISTLTIQRTEQRDSAMYRCASSLGRGRNYGYTFGSGTRLTVV.

The gene calls are TRBV15 and TRBJ1-2; no clear D gene. V was clipped by 8 bases and J by 0 bases, with 13 bases between them. The CDR3 is 14 amino acids. Per the germline V gene, CDR1 is LNHNV and CDR2 is YYDKDF (reference sequence). CDR3 protein: CATALLNPNYGYTF. The CDR3 coding sequence is TGTGCCACCGCTTTATTGAACCCTAACTATGGCTACACCTTC.

At least ten counts were recorded for this clonotype. The CDR3 sequence: CASSSSLRTANNSGANVLTF. For the CDR3, the DNA is TGTGCCAGCAGTTCGTCCCTTAGGACAGCAAACAACTCTGGGGCCAACGTCCTGACTTTC. The chain is built from TRBV28 and TRBJ2-6, with TRBD1 as a possible D gene (6 bases). V was trimmed by 4 bases and J by 0 bases, leaving 22 bases between them. Germline assignment: CDR1 MDHEN and CDR2 SYDVKM. This CDR3 has 20 residues.

CDR3 nucleotides: TGCGCCAGCAGCCAAGACCTTCCTTATCAGCCCCAGCATTTT. Encoded protein: CASSQDLPYQPQHF. The chain joins TRBV4-3 to TRBJ1-5; no firm D call. CDR3 size: 14 residues. In germline, CDR1 is LGHNA, CDR2 YSLEER. V was cut by 0 bases and J by 5 bases, with 8 bases left in between.

This clonotype was counted between two and nine times. The V gene is TRBV5-3, the J gene TRBJ2-3, with D maybe TRBD2 (5 bases). TRBV5-3 has ORF status, its function being uncertain. V shed 1 base and J shed 2 bases, with 11 bases lying between them. The CDR3 is 15 amino acids. CDR3 bases: TGTGCCAGAAGCTTGCTAGCAGTATCCACAGATACGCAGTATTTT. Translation: CARSLLAVSTDTQYF.

There are many counts of this clonotype. The gene calls are TRBV5-1 and TRBJ2-1, with D unclear. Germline-derived CDR1 and CDR2 are SGHRS and YFSETQ. CDR3 size: 13 residues. Trimming left V 0 bases short and J 8 bases short, with 9 bases between. The CDR3 DNA is TGCGCCAGCAGCTTGGTACCATGGGATGAGCAGTTCTTC. The encoded protein is CASSLVPWDEQFF. The whole variable domain, filled in from reference TRBV5-1 and TRBJ2-1, reads KAGVTQTPRYLIKTRGQQVTLSCSPISGHRSVSWYQQTPGQGLQFLFEYFSETQRNKGNFPGRFSGRQFSNSRSEMNVSTLELGDSALYLCASSLVPWDEQFFGPGTRLTVL.

This clonotype was seen at least ten times. This sequence joins TRBV6-5 and TRBJ2-7; perhaps TRBD1 as D (5 bases). Germline lookup yields CDR1 MNHEY and CDR2 SVGAGI. The CDR3 length is 14 residues. Deletions cut 2 bases from V and 2 bases from J, with 10 bases between. The CDR3 region has the DNA TGTGCCAGCAGTTACGGAACAGGCACCTACGAGCAGTACTTC. This codes for CASSYGTGTYEQYF.

This rearrangement joins TRBV27 to TRBJ1-1; D may be TRBD1 (5 bases). Trimming pared 6 bases from V and 5 bases from J, leaving 16 bases between. The CDR3 totals 14 residues. Germline loops: CDR1 MNHEY, CDR2 SMNVEV (reference sequence). CDR3 nucleotides: TGTGCCAGCAGGGGGGGGATGGGTGTGACTGAAGCTTTCTTT. Its protein is CASRGGMGVTEAFF.

This clonotype was picked up a small number of times. The chain uses TRBV4-3 and TRBJ1-3, with a possible D match to TRBD1 (5 bases). V was clipped by 0 bases and J by 0 bases, with 9 bases between them. Per the germline V gene, CDR1 is LGHNA and CDR2 is YSLEER. The CDR3 is made up of 16 amino acids. CDR3 residues: CASSQDWGTSGNTIYF. CDR3 in DNA: TGCGCCAGCAGCCAAGATTGGGGGACCTCTGGAAACACCATATATTTT.

As for this clonotype: The junction shows a germline mismatch at one end, possibly a read error. The chain is built from TRBV28 and TRBJ2-7; either TRBD1 or TRBD2 may fit D (5 bases each). The CDR3 sequence is 15 residues long. The germline CDR1 and CDR2 sequences are MDHEN and SYDVKM. This CDR3 reads CASSLTAGASYKQYF. CDR3 nucleotides: TGTGCCAGCAGTTTAACAGCCGGGGCGTCCTACAAGCAGTACTTC.

This clonotype was recorded many times. The gene calls are TRBV13 and TRBJ2-2, with a weak D call TRBD2 (5 bases). Germline loops: CDR1 PRHDT, CDR2 FYEKMQ (reference sequence). The CDR3 has 14 amino acids. With 5 bases removed from V and 3 bases from J, the gap between germline ends came to 10 bases. This chain's CDR3 is CASSAGVDTGELFF. CDR3 coding DNA: TGTGCCAGCAGCGCCGGGGTAGACACCGGGGAGCTGTTTTTT. The full variable domain, its missing parts supplied by reference TRBV13 and TRBJ2-2, is AAGVIQSPRHLIKEKRETATLKCYPIPRHDTVYWYQQGPGQDPQFLISFYEKMQSDKGSIPDRFSAQQFSDYHSELNMSSLELGDSALYFCASSAGVDTGELFFGEGSRLTVL.

A note on this clonotype: This could be a read error, since a much larger clone is one nucleotide away. This chain uses TRBV13 with TRBJ2-5; TRBD2 agrees at 13 bases. This CDR3 is 16 amino acids long. Germline loops: CDR1 PRHDT, CDR2 FYEKMQ (reference sequence). V dropped 4 bases and J dropped 4; count of bases not matched to a gene: 6. CDR3 residues: CASSSTSGGAGETQYF. The CDR3, as DNA: TGTGCCAGCAGCTCCACTAGCGGGGGGGCAGGAGAGACCCAGTACTTC.

The table lists this clonotype with a few counts. The chain recombines TRBV20-1 with TRBJ2-7; 12 bases fit TRBD2. CDR3 size: 17 residues. The J segment lost 5 bases and the V segment lost 6 bases, leaving 17 bases of the junction unmatched. Looked up from germline, CDR1 is DFQATT and CDR2 is SNEGSKA (reference sequence). The CDR3 DNA reads TGCAGTGCCGCACCGGGACTAGCGGGCGTCCTGTATCACGAGCAGTACTTC. It translates to CSAAPGLAGVLYHEQYF.

This clonotype was seen repeatedly, ten times or more. The chain couples TRBV6-6 to TRBJ2-3, with D hard to call. Trimming took 0 bases from V and 2 from J, leaving 3 bases between them. CDR1 is MNHNY, CDR2 SVGAGI, per germline (reference sequence). CDR3 length equals 13 residues. CDR3 in amino acids: CASSYSFTDTQYF. CDR3 in DNA: TGTGCCAGCAGTTACTCGTTCACAGATACGCAGTATTTT.

This clonotype was seen more than once but under ten times. The chain recombines TRBV7-8 with TRBJ2-6; D is undetermined. CDR3 length equals 15 residues. V was clipped by 0 bases and J by 3 bases, with 6 bases between them. Germline-derived CDR1 and CDR2 are SGHVS and FQNEAQ. The DNA for the CDR3 is TGTGCCAGCAGCTTAGCCGGGTATGGGGCCAACGTCCTGACTTTC. Its translation is CASSLAGYGANVLTF.

The V gene is TRBV12-3 or TRBV12-4, the J gene TRBJ2-1; TRBD2 is a possible D gene (6 bases). Trimming cost V 5 bases and J 3 bases, with 11 bases left between them. The CDR3 is 14 amino acids. The CDR3 protein is CASSPLSGYNEQFF. In nucleotides, the CDR3 is TGTGCCAGCAGTCCCCTTAGCGGCTACAATGAGCAGTTCTTC.

This clonotype was counted many times. The rearrangement uses TRBV4-3 and TRBJ2-7; no definite D call. The V end lost 0 bases, the J end lost 4 bases, and 7 bases lay between the germline ends. Germline V CDR1 and CDR2: LGHNA, YSLEER. This CDR3 has 13 residues. Written as DNA, the CDR3 is TGCGCCAGCAGCCAAGAGGTCGGATACGAGCAGTACTTC. Its translation: CASSQEVGYEQYF.

The J gene is TRBJ2-5, the V gene TRBV7-6; 9 nucleotides match TRBD2. After removal of 5 bases from V and 5 bases from J, the junction contained 12 bases not matched to a gene. Per the germline V gene, CDR1 is SGHVS and CDR2 is FNYEAQ. The CDR3 spans 16 residues. The CDR3 sequence: CASSPGIAGVGETQYF. In nucleotides, the CDR3 is TGTGCCAGCAGCCCGGGGATAGCGGGAGTCGGGGAGACCCAGTACTTC. Filled out from reference TRBV7-6 and TRBJ2-5, the complete variable domain reads GAGVSQSPRYKVTKRGQDVALRCDPISGHVSLYWYRQALGQGPEFLTYFNYEAQQDKSGLPNDRFSAERPEGSISTLTIQRTEQRDSAMYRCASSPGIAGVGETQYFGPGTRLLVL.

V is TRBV5-4 and J is TRBJ2-7, with 7 bases matching TRBD1. The germline V gene encodes CDR1 SGHNT and CDR2 YYREEE (reference sequence). V dropped 2 bases and J dropped 5; count of bases not matched to a gene: 7. CDR3 length equals 14 residues. The CDR3 DNA sequence: TGTGCCAGCAGCTTATCAGACAGGGTTGACGAGCAGTACTTC. This translates into CASSLSDRVDEQYF.

A few counts support this clonotype. The chain uses TRBV29-1 and TRBJ2-2; no reliable D call. The germline V gene has CDR1 SQVTM and CDR2 ANQGSEA. Trimming removed 1 base at V and 6 bases at J, with 9 bases between. CDR3 length: 13 residues. The CDR3 loop reads CSVEVKVPGELFF. The CDR3 DNA follows: TGCAGCGTTGAAGTAAAGGTCCCCGGGGAGCTGTTTTTT.

This clonotype was recorded a few times. The gene calls are TRBV5-5 and TRBJ2-3; 9 bases match TRBD2. CDR1 is SGHKS and CDR2 is YYEKEE in the germline V gene (reference sequence). With 7 bases clipped from V and 3 bases from J, the junction kept 12 bases outside the gene matches. This CDR3 region has 16 residues. The CDR3 DNA is TGTGCCAGCTCTAGCGGGGACCTCCTAAAGACAGATACGCAGTATTTT. Its translation: CASSSGDLLKTDTQYF.